This T cell receptor (beta chain) was sequenced for a study of cytomegalovirus exposure and HLA in healthy donors. General study results and limits: Researchers reported in a later analysis that a missense DCLRE1C variant was tied to TCR beta V- and J-gene trimming.

As regards this clone: The antigen is unknown.

The PCR ran on 60 Vbeta and 13 Jbeta primers. Profiling relied on immunoSEQ multiplex PCR, and the TCRdb table lists in-frame clones only, not all of them. Here the sample spans over 150,000 clones, 77% being singletons. The V gene's germline CDR1 is SGHDT and CDR2 YYEEEE. The CDR3 contains 15 residues. Trimming removed 3 bases at V and 2 bases at J, with 12 bases between. Sequencing used PBMCs. V gene TRBV5-6 combines with J gene TRBJ2-1; TRBD2 is a possible D gene (5 bases). This receptor was obtained from a woman aged 40 to 49 in good health and CMV-seropositive. The CDR3 loop reads CASSSPSYAYNEQFF. The CDR3 nucleotides read TGTGCCAGCAGCTCCCCTAGCTACGCCTACAATGAGCAGTTCTTC.